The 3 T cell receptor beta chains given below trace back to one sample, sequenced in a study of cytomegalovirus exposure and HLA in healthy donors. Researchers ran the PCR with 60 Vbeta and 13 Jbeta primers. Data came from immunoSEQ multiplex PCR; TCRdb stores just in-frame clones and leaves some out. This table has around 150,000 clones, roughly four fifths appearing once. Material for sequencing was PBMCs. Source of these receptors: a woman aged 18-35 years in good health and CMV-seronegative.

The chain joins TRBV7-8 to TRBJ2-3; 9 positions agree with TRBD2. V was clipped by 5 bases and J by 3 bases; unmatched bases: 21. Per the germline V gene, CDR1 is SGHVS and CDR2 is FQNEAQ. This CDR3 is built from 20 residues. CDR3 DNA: TGTGCCAGCAGCCCAAGGAGGTGGGTCGGTAGCGGGAGAGGAACAGATACGCAGTATTTT. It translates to CASSPRRWVGSGRGTDTQYF.

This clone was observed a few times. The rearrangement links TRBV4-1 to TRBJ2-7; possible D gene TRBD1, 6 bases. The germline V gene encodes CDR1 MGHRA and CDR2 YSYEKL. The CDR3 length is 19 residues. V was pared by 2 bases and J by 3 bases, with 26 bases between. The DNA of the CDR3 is TGCGCCAGCAGCCAAAATACCTTCTCAGGGGCATCCCTAAACTACGAGCAGTACTTC. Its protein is CASSQNTFSGASLNYEQYF.

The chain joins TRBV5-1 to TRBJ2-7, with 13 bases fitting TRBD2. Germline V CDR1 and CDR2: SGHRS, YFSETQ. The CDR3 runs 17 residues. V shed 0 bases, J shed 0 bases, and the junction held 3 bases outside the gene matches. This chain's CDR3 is CASSLVTSGGSSYEQYF. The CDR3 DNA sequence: TGCGCCAGCAGCTTGGTGACTAGCGGGGGGAGCTCCTACGAGCAGTACTTC. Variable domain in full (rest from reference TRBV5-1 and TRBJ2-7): KAGVTQTPRYLIKTRGQQVTLSCSPISGHRSVSWYQQTPGQGLQFLFEYFSETQRNKGNFPGRFSGRQFSNSRSEMNVSTLELGDSALYLCASSLVTSGGSSYEQYFGPGTRLTVT.